The next 5 T cell receptor beta chains were all read from a single sample in a study of T-cell reconstitution after alpha-beta-depleted transplantation in children. Unique molecular identifiers featured in how the TCRbeta library was prepared. One entry per CDR3 protein results from TCRdb running MiXCR on the PCR reads. In the table there are about 580,000 distinct CDR3 sequences, roughly a quarter of which are singletons. This specimen was PBMCs, taken before TCRalphabeta/CD19-depleted stem cell transplant. Every receptor here comes from a boy younger than two with Wiskott-Aldrich syndrome, due to receive a stem cell transplant.

This sequence joins TRBV27 and TRBJ2-1, with 9 bases aligning to TRBD1. With 5 bases clipped from V and 8 bases from J, the junction kept 13 bases outside the gene matches. The germline CDR1 and CDR2 sequences are MNHEY and SMNVEV (reference sequence). CDR3 length: 16 amino acids. The CDR3 nucleotides are TGTGCCAGCAGTAAAATACCGGGACAGGGTAGACATGAGCAGTTCTTC. Translated: CASSKIPGQGRHEQFF.

The CDR3, as DNA: TGTGCCAGCAGTTTGTTTATGCGGGAGGGTGGCAATGAGCAGTTCTTC. Translating gives CASSLFMREGGNEQFF. The chain links TRBV12-3 or TRBV12-4 to TRBJ2-1, with 9 bases matching TRBD2. J lost 6 bases, V lost 3 bases, and 9 bases had no gene match. The CDR3 totals 16 residues.

The gene calls are TRBV18 and TRBJ1-2; TRBD1 agrees at 7 bases. From germline, CDR1 is KGHSH and CDR2 LQKENI. CDR3 size: 14 residues. The V gene end was trimmed by 4 bases and the J gene end by 7 bases; junction bases not matched to a gene: 9. CDR3 sequence (DNA): TGTGCCAGCTCACTCAGAACAGGGGATCTTGGCTACACCTTC. Translating gives CASSLRTGDLGYTF.

The table lists this clonotype with a few counts. The chain couples TRBV29-1 to TRBJ2-4; the D gene is possibly TRBD2 (6 bases). Germline assignment: CDR1 SQVTM and CDR2 ANQGSEA. The CDR3 sequence is 15 residues long. The V end lost 4 bases, the J end lost 0 bases, and 13 bases lay between the germline ends. CDR3 region: CSVAVRGVAKNIQYF. CDR3 DNA sequence: TGCAGCGTTGCGGTCCGCGGGGTAGCCAAAAACATTCAGTACTTC. Variable domain in full (rest from reference TRBV29-1 and TRBJ2-4): SAVISQKPSRDICQRGTSLTIQCQVDSQVTMMFWYRQQPGQSLTLIATANQGSEATYESGFVIDKFPISRPNLTFSTLTVSNMSPEDSSIYLCSVAVRGVAKNIQYFGAGTRLSVL.

The table lists this clonotype with a few counts. V and J are TRBV9 and TRBJ2-5; D not certain. CDR1 and CDR2 (germline): SGDLS, YYNGEE. This CDR3 region has 16 residues. V lost 0 bases to trimming and J lost 3 bases, with 15 bases between them. CDR3 in DNA: TGTGCCAGCAGCGTAGCCGTTACTACCGGAGAAGAGACCCAGTACTTC. Its translation is CASSVAVTTGEETQYF.